Listed below are T cell receptor beta chains from one sample, sequenced in a study of blood T cells in healthy people across ages. A single record per CDR3 protein comes from TCRdb applying MiXCR to the 5' RACE reads. The sample has hundreds of thousands of distinct CDR3 sequences; approximately 59% are singletons. Sequenced input: blood. The receptors shown here come from a man aged 60-69 years in good health. Both conserved end residues are part of each CDR3. Each record gives: J gene, D gene, clone size, V gene, CDR3 DNA, CDR3 protein. The D gene is left open where the match is weak. Clone size appears in some rows only: once, few, many, or a class for an expanded clone.

TRBJ2-4	TRBD1	-	TRBV27	TGTGCCAGCAGTCCACGACAGGGTTTGGACACTCAGTACTTC	CASSPRQGLDTQYF
TRBJ2-3	TRBD1	-	TRBV4-1	TGCGCCAGCAGCCTGACAGGGGGATTGGATACGCAGTATTTT	CASSLTGGLDTQYF
TRBJ2-5	-	-	TRBV6-1	TGTGCCAGCAGGGACTGGACAGTGGGGACCCAGTACTTC	CASRDWTVGTQYF
TRBJ2-5	-	few	TRBV4-1	TGCGCCAGCAGCCAAGATCTGGGGGCAATCCAAGAGACCCAGTACTTC	CASSQDLGAIQETQYF
TRBJ2-7	TRBD2	-	TRBV28	TGTGCCAGCAGTCCCAGACTAGCGGGGGGGCTTTCTCCGGTGTCCTACGAGCAGTACTTC	CASSPRLAGGLSPVSYEQYF
TRBJ1-1	TRBD1	-	TRBV6-1	TGTGCCAGCAGTGACTCACTGGGGACAGGGAACACTGAAGCTTTCTTT	CASSDSLGTGNTEAFF
TRBJ1-2	-	-	TRBV27	TGTGCCAGCAGCCGGCGGGGGGACTACTATGGCTACACCTTC	CASSRRGDYYGYTF
TRBJ1-6	-	-	TRBV12-3/TRBV12-4	TGTGCCAGCAGTTTAGGACAGGTTGGACTCCACTTT	CASSLGQVGLHF
TRBJ2-5	-	once	TRBV6-1	TGTGCCAGCAGTGAAATACGGGGGCCGGACAATGAGCAGTACTTC	CASSEIRGPDNEQYF
TRBJ2-3	TRBD2	-	TRBV29-1	TGCAGCGTTGAGGCTAGCGGTGGGGGCACAGATACGCAGTATTTT	CSVEASGGGTDTQYF
TRBJ2-2	TRBD1	-	TRBV29-1	TGCAGCGTTACCGGGACAGGCGATACCGGGGAGCTGTTTTTT	CSVTGTGDTGELFF
TRBJ2-3	TRBD1	-	TRBV6-5	TGTACCAGCAGTTACTTGAGGACAGGAACAGATACGCAGTATTTT	CTSSYLRTGTDTQYF